This T cell receptor beta chain was documented in a study of CD8+CD57+ T cells in acquired aplastic anemia. Study information: DNA recovered from sorted CD4+ and CD8+ cells had a mean of 3.2 ug. Study outcomes and limitations: Researchers report that twenty-nine CD8+ CDR3 sequences appeared in both patients and controls.

CDR3 length: 14 amino acids. Germline CDR1 is SGHRS and CDR2 is YFSETQ. Trimming cost V 0 bases and J 0 bases, with 6 bases left between them. This clonotype appeared many times. Its antigen is not known. CDR3 and TCR beta VDJ profiling relied on genomic DNA as the template. MiXCR, run by TCRdb on the reads, gives a single entry per CDR3 protein. The data contain about 160,000 distinct CDR3 sequences, roughly 43% of them singletons. The authors sequenced patients whose flow cytometry had shown CD8+CD57+ cell expansion. The blood sampling took place in patients who had so far received no therapy. The clonotype was recovered from a human donor with aplastic anemia. The chain has TRBV5-1 and TRBJ1-1; D gene ambiguous. Sequenced input: sorted CD4+, CD8+, or CD8+CD57+ T cells (not recorded which) from PBMCs. This CDR3 reads CASSLDLLNTEAFF. The DNA of the CDR3 is TGCGCCAGCAGCTTGGACCTACTGAACACTGAAGCTTTCTTT.